This T cell receptor beta chain comes out of a study of OX40 agonist ivuxolimab in advanced cancers. Germline V gives CDR1 SGHRS, CDR2 YFSETQ. This CDR3 spans 17 amino acids. This clone was found once. Only in-frame clones appear in the TCRdb table, and some are missing; sequencing was by immunoSEQ multiplex PCR. Altogether some 32,000 clones are present, around 84% being singletons, with the ten largest covering approximately 21%. J is TRBJ2-5 and V is TRBV5-1; 7 bases are shared with TRBD2. The DNA end is more similar to TRBJ2-7, so the J call may be wrong. The sample was CD4+ or CD8+ T cells sorted from blood, taken in a trial of the OX40 agonist ivuxolimab. This TCR was sampled from an adult with an advanced solid tumor such as melanoma, head and neck, liver or kidney cancer. The CDR3 loop is CASSFSPGGGSSYEQYF. In DNA, the CDR3 is TGCGCCAGCAGCTTCTCTCCTGGCGGGGGTAGCTCCTACGAGCAGTACTTC.